A selection of T cell receptor beta chains follows, all from one sample in a study of response to subunit inactivated influenza vaccine. TCRdb independently ran MiXCR on the RT-PCR reads; one entry per CDR3 protein. The repertoire holds more than 600,000 distinct CDR3 sequences, with 18% as singletons. Specimen: PBMCs from blood, collected around 5 days after vaccination. These receptors originate from a man aged 50 to 59 who received an inactivated influenza vaccine. The CDR3 runs from the conserved cysteine through the conserved F or W. Fields, in order: V gene, J gene, D gene, clone size, CDR3 DNA, CDR3 protein. A D gene is named only where the DNA matches it firmly. Part of the rows lack a size; the others show once, few, many or a class for expanded clones.

TRBV5-1	TRBJ1-1	NA	NA	TGCGCCAGCAGCTTGTGGGACCCGAACACTGAAGCTTTCTTT	CASSLWDPNTEAFF
TRBV28	TRBJ2-7	TRBD2	NA	TGTGCCAGCAGTTTACATAGCGGGCCTCCCTACGAGCAGTACTTC	CASSLHSGPPYEQYF
TRBV7-2	TRBJ2-4	NA	NA	TGTGCCAGCAGCTTAGCGCAGGGGCTGGATATTCAGTACTTC	CASSLAQGLDIQYF
TRBV6-1	TRBJ1-2	NA	few	TGTGCCAGCAGTGAGGGGAGCAGCTATGGCTACACCTTC	CASSEGSSYGYTF
TRBV20-1	TRBJ1-4	TRBD1	few	TGCAGTGCCGGCACGGGACAGGGGGCGTTTCAGGGCGAAAAACTGTTTTTT	CSAGTGQGAFQGEKLFF
TRBV24-1	TRBJ2-2	NA	NA	TGTGCCACCAGTGATTTCCCCAACACCGGGGAGCTGTTTTTT	CATSDFPNTGELFF
TRBV7-2	TRBJ2-3	TRBD2	many	TGTGCCAGCAGCTTAACAGGTCCAGCGGGGGGGCGAGATACGCAGTATTTT	CASSLTGPAGGRDTQYF
TRBV25-1	TRBJ1-1	TRBD1	few	TGTGCCAGCAGTGCGGGACAGGGCCCTGAAGCTTTCTTT	CASSAGQGPEAFF
TRBV6-2/TRBV6-3	TRBJ2-7	TRBD1	few	TGTGCCAGCAAACGGGACAGGGTGAGCTCCTACGAGCAGTACTTC	CASKRDRVSSYEQYF
TRBV29-1	TRBJ2-3	NA	NA	TGCAGCGTCTACAGCCATGCTAGCACAGATACGCAGTATTTT	CSVYSHASTDTQYF
TRBV20-1	TRBJ2-3	TRBD2	few	TGCAGTGCCGAACTAGCGGGGGGGGCCACAGATACGCAGTATTTT	CSAELAGGATDTQYF